Only a few counts were recorded for the clone carrying this TCR beta chain. Its antigen remains unknown. Germline V gene sequence: CDR1 SEHNR, CDR2 FQNEAQ (reference sequence). Trimming removed 3 bases from V and 3 bases from J, with 12 bases in between. The CDR3 totals 14 residues. These data originate in a study of regulatory T cells in long-lasting Graves disease. Points from the study as a whole: Persistent cases of Graves' showed reduced TCR diversity relative to newly diagnosed patients. Among samples with persistent disease, TRBV28, TRBJ1-2 and TRBJ2-5 were favored.

Time point denoted: persistent/refractory GD, antithyroid drugs over 5 years with positive TRAb. Making the TCR library involved RNA that had been extracted from PBMCs. Assembly of TCR beta libraries relied on iRepertoire HTBI primers together with Arm-PCR of CDR3 regions. In the original workflow: Spanning all samples, the identified segments comprised about 62 TRBV and approximately 14 TRBJ. MiXCR was run by TCRdb on the multiplex PCR reads, yielding one entry per CDR3 protein. TCRdb's processing, not the study's, gives the V and J calls here. There are hundreds of thousands of distinct CDR3 sequences in the sample; under 25% occur only once, and less than 9% lies in the top ten.

This receptor was taken from a female donor with Graves disease. The chain is built from TRBV7-9 and TRBJ2-7; D is perhaps TRBD1 (6 bases). The source was peripheral blood mononuclear cells (PBMCs), collected when the disease was refractory, from a patient treated with antithyroid drugs. The CDR3 coding sequence is TGTGCCAGCAGCTTGAGGGACACCTTCTACGAGCAGTACTTC. Protein sequence: CASSLRDTFYEQYF. Together with reference TRBV7-9 and TRBJ2-7, the CDR3 gives the full variable domain: DTGVSQNPRHKITKRGQNVTFRCDPISEHNRLYWYRQTLGQGPEFLTYFQNEAQLEKSRLLSDRFSAERPKGSFSTLEIQRTEQGDSAMYLCASSLRDTFYEQYFGPGTRLTVT.